These T cell receptor beta chains were read from a single sample in a study of blood T cell repertoires in COVID-19. Data came from immunoSEQ multiplex PCR; TCRdb stores just in-frame clones and leaves some out. The sample includes about 99,000 clones, roughly 82% seen only once; the top ten take 12%. Sample: peripheral blood. The receptors here all came from a human donor in a cohort sampled during active COVID-19. CDR3s include the opening cysteine and the closing phenylalanine or tryptophan. Each record gives: V gene, J gene, D gene, clone size, CDR3 DNA, CDR3 protein. D genes are given only for firm matches. Size is stated for part of the rows, as once, few or many counts, or as a class when the clone is expanded.

v_call: TRBV5-1
j_call: TRBJ1-3
d_call: -
clone_size: -
cdr3_nt: TGCGCCAGCAGCCCCGGCGGGGCGGGTGGAAACACCATATATTTT
cdr3_aa: CASSPGGAGGNTIYF

v_call: TRBV19
j_call: TRBJ1-1
d_call: -
clone_size: -
cdr3_nt: TGTGCCAGCCAAAACTGGGGGGGCCGTGAAGCTTTCTTT
cdr3_aa: CASQNWGGREAFF

v_call: TRBV7-2
j_call: TRBJ1-6
d_call: -
clone_size: -
cdr3_nt: TGTGCCAGCAGCTTAGATCGACAGTATAATTCACCCCTCCACTTT
cdr3_aa: CASSLDRQYNSPLHF

v_call: TRBV9
j_call: TRBJ2-5
d_call: TRBD2
clone_size: -
cdr3_nt: TGTGCCAGCAGCGTAGAAGGAGCGGGGAGCGAGACCCAGTACTTC
cdr3_aa: CASSVEGAGSETQYF

v_call: TRBV7-9
j_call: TRBJ1-1
d_call: -
clone_size: -
cdr3_nt: TGTGCCAGCAGCTTAGGGGTGAGGGAGAACACTGAAGCTTTCTTT
cdr3_aa: CASSLGVRENTEAFF

v_call: TRBV7-6
j_call: TRBJ2-2
d_call: TRBD1
clone_size: -
cdr3_nt: TGTGCCAGCAGCCGGAAACAGGGGGTAACCGGGGAGCTGTTTTTT
cdr3_aa: CASSRKQGVTGELFF

v_call: TRBV19
j_call: TRBJ2-4
d_call: -
clone_size: -
cdr3_nt: TGTGCCACCTCCCGAGATAACTCCAAAAACATTCAGTACTTC
cdr3_aa: CATSRDNSKNIQYF

v_call: TRBV5-4
j_call: TRBJ2-1
d_call: TRBD1
clone_size: -
cdr3_nt: TGTGCCAGCAGCATCGACAGGGCGTTTCACAATGAGCAGTTCTTC
cdr3_aa: CASSIDRAFHNEQFF

v_call: TRBV12-3/TRBV12-4
j_call: TRBJ2-5
d_call: -
clone_size: -
cdr3_nt: TGTGCCAGCAGTCTTATCCAAGAGACCCAGTACTTC
cdr3_aa: CASSLIQETQYF

v_call: TRBV2
j_call: TRBJ2-1
d_call: TRBD2
clone_size: -
cdr3_nt: TGTGCCAGCAGTGAAGGGACTAGCGGGCTCGATGAGCAGTTCTTC
cdr3_aa: CASSEGTSGLDEQFF

v_call: TRBV3-1/TRBV3-2
j_call: TRBJ1-4
d_call: TRBD1
clone_size: -
cdr3_nt: TGTGCCAGCAGTGGCGATGGGACAGATTCAACTAATGAAAAACTGTTTTTT
cdr3_aa: CASSGDGTDSTNEKLFF

v_call: TRBV5-4
j_call: TRBJ1-1
d_call: -
clone_size: -
cdr3_nt: TGTGCCAGCAGCTTGTTAACAGGGCCCGACTGGAACACTGAAGCTTTCTTT
cdr3_aa: CASSLLTGPDWNTEAFF

v_call: TRBV18
j_call: TRBJ1-4
d_call: -
clone_size: few
cdr3_nt: TGTGCCAGCTCACCACTGGGCATACTCACAACTAATGAAAAACTGTTTTTT
cdr3_aa: CASSPLGILTTNEKLFF

v_call: TRBV2
j_call: TRBJ2-4
d_call: -
clone_size: -
cdr3_nt: TGTGCCAGCAGTGGGACAGACCTAGCCAAAAACATTCAGTACTTC
cdr3_aa: CASSGTDLAKNIQYF

v_call: TRBV30
j_call: TRBJ1-2
d_call: -
clone_size: -
cdr3_nt: TGTGCCTGGACCTGGCGGAGAGAGGGCTACACCTTC
cdr3_aa: CAWTWRREGYTF

v_call: TRBV7-3
j_call: TRBJ2-5
d_call: -
clone_size: -
cdr3_nt: TGTGCCAGCAGCCTCGGGACTCCCGGCGAGACCCAGTACTTC
cdr3_aa: CASSLGTPGETQYF

v_call: TRBV5-1
j_call: TRBJ2-7
d_call: -
clone_size: -
cdr3_nt: TGCGCCAGCAGCTTGGGTGGGGGCCTATACGAGCAGTACTTC
cdr3_aa: CASSLGGGLYEQYF

v_call: TRBV18
j_call: TRBJ2-3
d_call: TRBD2
clone_size: -
cdr3_nt: TGTGCCAGCTCACCGGGACTAGCGGGGGGCGATACGCAGTATTTT
cdr3_aa: CASSPGLAGGDTQYF

v_call: TRBV11-2
j_call: TRBJ1-4
d_call: -
clone_size: -
cdr3_nt: TGTGCCAGCAGCGCATCAGGGACTCTCGGGAAACTGTTTTTT
cdr3_aa: CASSASGTLGKLFF

v_call: TRBV28
j_call: TRBJ1-6
d_call: -
clone_size: once
cdr3_nt: TGTGCCAGCACCTTGGAGGTTACGGGAGGTTCACCCCTCCACTTT
cdr3_aa: CASTLEVTGGSPLHF

v_call: TRBV5-1
j_call: TRBJ1-4
d_call: -
clone_size: -
cdr3_nt: TGCGCCAGCAGCTTGGAGGGGCGTCCTAATGAAAAACTGTTTTTT
cdr3_aa: CASSLEGRPNEKLFF

v_call: TRBV25-1
j_call: TRBJ2-5
d_call: -
clone_size: -
cdr3_nt: TGTGCCAGCAGTAACACCGGGACACCCCAAGAGACCCAGTACTTC
cdr3_aa: CASSNTGTPQETQYF

v_call: TRBV27
j_call: TRBJ2-3
d_call: -
clone_size: -
cdr3_nt: TGTGCCAGCAGGCTTGGGACCTCGGCGGGGCCCGCGCAGTATTTT
cdr3_aa: CASRLGTSAGPAQYF

v_call: TRBV21-1
j_call: TRBJ1-1
d_call: -
clone_size: few
cdr3_nt: TGTGCCAGCAGCAATAGGGGCAGGGGGCAGACTGAAGCTTTCTTT
cdr3_aa: CASSNRGRGQTEAFF

v_call: TRBV27
j_call: TRBJ1-5
d_call: -
clone_size: -
cdr3_nt: TGTGCCAGCAGTTTTGGGGAGTGGAGCAATCAGCCCCAGCATTTT
cdr3_aa: CASSFGEWSNQPQHF

v_call: TRBV12-5
j_call: TRBJ1-5
d_call: TRBD1
clone_size: -
cdr3_nt: TGTGCTAGTGGTTCCACCGGACAGGGTGGGCCCCAGCATTTT
cdr3_aa: CASGSTGQGGPQHF

v_call: TRBV5-4
j_call: TRBJ1-1
d_call: -
clone_size: -
cdr3_nt: TGTGCCAGCAGCTGGACACTTACGTCTGAAGCTTTCTTT
cdr3_aa: CASSWTLTSEAFF

v_call: TRBV29-1
j_call: TRBJ1-3
d_call: -
clone_size: -
cdr3_nt: TGCAGCGTTCAGGGATCTGGAAACACCATATATTTT
cdr3_aa: CSVQGSGNTIYF

v_call: TRBV7-2
j_call: TRBJ1-2
d_call: TRBD1
clone_size: -
cdr3_nt: TGTGCCAGCAGCTCAGGACAGGCCAACTATGGCTACACCTTC
cdr3_aa: CASSSGQANYGYTF

v_call: TRBV27
j_call: TRBJ1-3
d_call: TRBD1
clone_size: -
cdr3_nt: TGTGCCACCTCGGCACGGACAGGGATTGATGGAAACACCATATATTTT
cdr3_aa: CATSARTGIDGNTIYF

v_call: TRBV4-2
j_call: TRBJ2-1
d_call: TRBD2
clone_size: -
cdr3_nt: TGTGCCAGCAGCATATCCCTAGCGGGGGGGGCTGATGAGCAGTTCTTC
cdr3_aa: CASSISLAGGADEQFF

v_call: TRBV25-1
j_call: TRBJ1-2
d_call: -
clone_size: once
cdr3_nt: TGTGCCAGCAGTGGTCAGTCGGGCTACACCTTC
cdr3_aa: CASSGQSGYTF

v_call: TRBV9
j_call: TRBJ2-1
d_call: -
clone_size: -
cdr3_nt: TGTGCCAGCAGCGTAGAAATCCCCGATGAGCAGTTCTTC
cdr3_aa: CASSVEIPDEQFF

v_call: TRBV7-2
j_call: TRBJ2-1
d_call: -
clone_size: -
cdr3_nt: TGTGCCAGCAGTTCCGGGAACACGCCACGCAATGAGCAGTTCTTC
cdr3_aa: CASSSGNTPRNEQFF